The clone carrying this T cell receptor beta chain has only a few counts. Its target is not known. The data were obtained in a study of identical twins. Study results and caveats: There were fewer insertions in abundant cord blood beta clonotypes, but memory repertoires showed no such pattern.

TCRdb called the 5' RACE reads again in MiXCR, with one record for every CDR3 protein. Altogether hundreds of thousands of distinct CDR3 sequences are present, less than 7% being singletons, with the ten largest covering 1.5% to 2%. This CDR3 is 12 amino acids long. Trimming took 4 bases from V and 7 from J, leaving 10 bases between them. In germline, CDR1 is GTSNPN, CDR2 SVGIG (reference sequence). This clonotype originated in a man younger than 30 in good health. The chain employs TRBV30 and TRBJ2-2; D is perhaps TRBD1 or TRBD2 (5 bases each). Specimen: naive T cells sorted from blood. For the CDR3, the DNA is TGTGCCTGGATTGACAGCGGCGGGGAGCTGTTTTTT. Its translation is CAWIDSGGELFF.